The present T cell receptor (beta chain) was sequenced within a study of OX40 agonist ivuxolimab in advanced cancers. Background on the study: Hepatocellular carcinoma, melanoma, renal cell or head and neck cancer occurred in dose-escalation patients.

Anyone with autoimmune disease history or systemic immunosuppression was excluded. Clones were sequenced by immunoSEQ multiplex PCR, and TCRdb holds only the in-frame ones, with some missing. Of 65,000 to 90,000 clones listed, roughly 90% were seen once; the top ten hold roughly 2.1%. To note about this clone: Its specificity is unknown.

Study observations and caveats: Antigen specificity was not determined for the expanded peripheral T cells. In the 0.1 to 3.0 mg/kg range, CD4+ and CD8+ blood T cells had expanded clonally by week 6.

This TCR came from an adult with an advanced solid tumor such as melanoma, head and neck, liver or kidney cancer. This specimen was CD4+ or CD8+ T cells sorted from blood, taken in a trial of the OX40 agonist ivuxolimab.

The CDR3 loop is CASRETEDYGYTF. In DNA form, the CDR3 reads TGTGCCAGCAGAGAGACCGAGGACTATGGCTACACCTTC. This chain connects TRBV28 to TRBJ1-2, with unresolved D. V lost 6 bases and J 3 bases, leaving 11 bases between the germline ends. The CDR3 has 13 residues. CDR1 and CDR2 from the germline V gene are MDHEN and SYDVKM.